This paragraph covers one T cell receptor (beta chain) sequence. The target antigen is unknown. The data belong to a study of cytomegalovirus exposure and HLA in healthy donors. Study-level background: HLA-typed donors were the source of approximately 85 million unique TCRs, which an early data release held.

The PCR made use of 60 Vbeta and 13 Jbeta primers. Sequenced by immunoSEQ multiplex PCR; TCRdb stores in-frame clones only, minus some. The sample includes 58,000 or so clones, roughly 70% of them seen just once. V was trimmed by 1 base and J by 1 base, leaving 9 bases between them. CDR3 length: 15 residues. Germline V CDR1 and CDR2: KGHSH, LQKENI. Broader study findings: Confirmation in vitro established that three CMV-associated chains were specific for CMV antigens. In a later analysis, TCR beta V- and J-gene trimming showed a link to a missense DCLRE1C variant. A highly shared variant cluster was judged a likely technical artifact.

Sequenced sample: PBMCs. The V gene is TRBV18, the J gene TRBJ2-3, with D perhaps TRBD1 (5 bases). This TCR came from a man between 45 and 60 years old in good health and CMV-seropositive. The CDR3 protein is CASSPQGLGTDTQYF. CDR3 nucleotides: TGTGCCAGCTCACCACAGGGGTTGGGCACAGATACGCAGTATTTT.